This TCR beta chain was sequenced for a study of blood T cell repertoires in COVID-19. Looking at the study overall: The study drew acute and convalescent COVID-19 samples from the United States, Italy and Spain. T cells, B-cell-depleted T cells, or PBMCs supplied cDNA or gDNA.

Authors' analysis steps: The authors estimated nucleated cell counts from reference gene primer amplification. Clones were sequenced by immunoSEQ multiplex PCR, and TCRdb holds only the in-frame ones, with some missing. D and trimming come from the DNA, and the V and J calls and clone size come from that table. Among 150,000 to 200,000 clones, 75% to 90% were seen once, and the ten largest hold less than 3.5%. The CDR3 consists of 14 residues. Germline assignment: CDR1 MGHRA and CDR2 YSYEKL. V was shortened by 1 base and J by 6 bases, with 12 bases between the two germline ends. Sequenced material: peripheral blood. V usage is TRBV4-1 and J usage is TRBJ1-2; no clear D. The receptor was derived from a woman aged 55-69 years with acute or convalescent COVID-19. The CDR3 nucleotides read TGCGCCAGCAGCCAAGCGGGTTACCGGGATGGCTACACCTTC. It specifies CASSQAGYRDGYTF.